Each of the 5 T cell receptor beta chains below was sequenced from the same sample in a study of blood T cell repertoires in COVID-19. Libraries were prepared by immunoSEQ multiplex PCR; TCRdb keeps only in-frame clonotypes and omits some of them. The sample has around 75,000 clones, about nine tenths seen once; the top ten hold 2.5% to 3%. The sample was peripheral blood. The receptors here all came from a human donor in a cohort sampled during active COVID-19.

The CDR3 DNA follows: TGCGCCAGCAGCTTGTCGGGGTCCGGGGCCAACGTCCTGACTTTC. This sequence encodes CASSLSGSGANVLTF. This sequence joins TRBV5-1 and TRBJ2-6, with D perhaps matching TRBD2 (5 bases). This CDR3 contains 15 residues. V was cut by 1 base and J by 4 bases, with 9 bases left in between. Germline V gene data show CDR1 as SGHRS and CDR2 as YFSETQ. Based on the CDR3 plus reference TRBV5-1 and TRBJ2-6, the full variable domain is KAGVTQTPRYLIKTRGQQVTLSCSPISGHRSVSWYQQTPGQGLQFLFEYFSETQRNKGNFPGRFSGRQFSNSRSEMNVSTLELGDSALYLCASSLSGSGANVLTFGAGSRLTVL.

The CDR3 bases are TGTGCCAGCAGCGCCTTAACCCAGGGTCAGCCCCAGCATTTT. It encodes CASSALTQGQPQHF. The chain joins TRBV7-2 to TRBJ1-5; D is possibly TRBD1 (5 bases). The CDR3 runs 14 residues. The V gene's germline CDR1 is SGHTA and CDR2 FQGNSA. V was clipped by 5 bases and J by 6 bases, with 14 bases between them.

This sequence joins TRBV6-5 and TRBJ1-1; possible D gene TRBD1, 6 bases. V lost 7 bases, J lost 4 bases, and 16 bases lay in between. This CDR3 region has 14 residues. Germline V gene data show CDR1 as MNHEY and CDR2 as SVGAGI. The DNA of the CDR3 is TGTGCCAGCACCCCGTGGGGGGGCTTCACTGAAGCTTTCTTT. Amino acid sequence: CASTPWGGFTEAFF.

The rearrangement joins TRBV11-2 to TRBJ1-4; TRBD1 matches 9 bases. Germline assignment: CDR1 SGHAT and CDR2 FQNNGV. This CDR3 is built from 14 residues. V trimming: 5 bases; J trimming: 4 bases; junction bases outside the gene matches: 2. The CDR3 sequence: CASSLDRGNEKLFF. The DNA of the CDR3 is TGTGCCAGCAGCCTGGACAGGGGTAATGAAAAACTGTTTTTT.

The chain combines TRBV6-4 with TRBJ1-2; D unresolved. The CDR3 totals 13 residues. The V end lost 2 bases, the J end lost 4 bases, and 8 bases lay between the germline ends. Germline CDR1 MRHNA, CDR2 SNTAGT. The CDR3 DNA reads as TGTGCCAGCAGTGACGGGCAAGCCTATGGCTACACCTTC. Protein: CASSDGQAYGYTF.